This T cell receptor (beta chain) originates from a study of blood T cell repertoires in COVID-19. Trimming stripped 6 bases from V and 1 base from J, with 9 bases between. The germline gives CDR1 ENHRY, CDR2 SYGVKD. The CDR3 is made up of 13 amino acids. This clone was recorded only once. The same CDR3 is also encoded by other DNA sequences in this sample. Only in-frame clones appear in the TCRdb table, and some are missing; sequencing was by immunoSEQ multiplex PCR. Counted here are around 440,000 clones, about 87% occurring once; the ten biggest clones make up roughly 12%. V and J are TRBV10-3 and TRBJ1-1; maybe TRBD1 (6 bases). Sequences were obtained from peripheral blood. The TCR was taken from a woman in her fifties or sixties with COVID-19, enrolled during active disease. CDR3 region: CAIRTTGNTEAFF. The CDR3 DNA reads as TGTGCCATCAGAACGACAGGGAACACTGAAGCTTTCTTT.